The 14 T cell receptor beta chains below all came from one sample that was sequenced in a study of blood T cell repertoires in COVID-19. Profiled with immunoSEQ multiplex PCR; TCRdb holds only in-frame clones, not every one. The repertoire holds a few hundred thousand clones, with more than 70% as singletons. The sequenced material came from peripheral blood. The receptors originated from a woman aged 25 to 39 with COVID-19, enrolled during active disease.

The chain combines TRBV6-5 with TRBJ2-7; the match to TRBD1 covers 10 bases. V shed 7 bases and J 4 bases; nucleotides not matched to a gene: 4. The germline V gene encodes CDR1 MNHEY and CDR2 SVGAGI. CDR3 size: 13 residues. CDR3 region: CASTGDRGYEQYF. In DNA, the CDR3 is TGTGCCAGCACAGGGGACAGGGGATACGAGCAGTACTTC.

The gene calls are TRBV2 and TRBJ2-1; 10 bases are shared with TRBD2. CDR3 length equals 15 residues. In germline, CDR1 is SNHLY, CDR2 FYNNEI. V lost 5 bases and J lost 4; bases outside the gene matches: 5. CDR3 in DNA: TGTGCCAGCAGTCCCAGCGGGGGGGGTTACAATGAGCAGTTCTTC. Translated, it gives CASSPSGGGYNEQFF.

V gene TRBV19 combines with J gene TRBJ2-1, with D maybe TRBD2 (6 bases). The V end lost 7 bases, the J end lost 6 bases, and 16 bases lay between the germline ends. This CDR3 contains 14 residues. Per germline, CDR1 LNHDA and CDR2 SQIVND (reference sequence). CDR3 region: CASTTAGLRNEQFF. The CDR3 DNA reads as TGTGCCAGTACGACGGCGGGATTGCGCAATGAGCAGTTCTTC. The full variable domain, its missing parts supplied by reference TRBV19 and TRBJ2-1, is DGGITQSPKYLFRKEGQNVTLSCEQNLNHDAMYWYRQDPGQGLRLIYYSQIVNDFQKGDIAEGYSVSREKKESFPLTVTSAQKNPTAFYLCASTTAGLRNEQFFGPGTRLTVL.

The chain recombines TRBV6-2 or TRBV6-3 with TRBJ2-7, with D uncertain. The germline V gene encodes CDR1 MNHEY and CDR2 SVGEGT. The CDR3 covers 12 residues. The ends were cut back, 5 bases at V and 0 bases at J, with 5 bases in the middle. The CDR3 spells CASSLSSYEQYF. The CDR3 coding sequence is TGTGCCAGCAGTCTAAGCTCCTACGAGCAGTACTTC.

This chain joins TRBV7-2 and TRBJ1-5, with TRBD1 matching 8 bases. The CDR3 totals 17 residues. After removal of 1 base from V and 9 bases from J, the junction contained 14 bases not matched to a gene. Germline CDR1 and CDR2: SGHTA and FQGNSA. This CDR3 is CASSLGPLQGAEGPQHF. The CDR3 coding sequence is TGTGCCAGCAGCTTAGGCCCCCTCCAGGGGGCCGAAGGGCCCCAGCATTTT.

The V and J genes are TRBV28 and TRBJ1-5, with 7 bases fitting TRBD1. Germline lookup yields CDR1 MDHEN and CDR2 SYDVKM. The CDR3 loop spans 14 amino acids. After removal of 8 bases from V and 7 bases from J, the junction contained 11 bases not matched to a gene. The CDR3 nucleotides read TGTGCCAGCGGCCCGCGACAGGGTGTACAGCCCCAGCATTTT. It specifies CASGPRQGVQPQHF.

J is TRBJ1-1 and V is TRBV6-1; 8 bases fit TRBD1. The V segment lost 3 bases and the J segment 4 bases; nucleotides outside the gene matches: 13. CDR1 MNHNS and CDR2 SASEGT come from the germline V gene. The CDR3 runs 17 residues. The DNA for the CDR3 is TGTGCCAGCAGTGATCATCTCTTTGGCACAGGGGGCACTGAAGCTTTCTTT. Amino acids: CASSDHLFGTGGTEAFF.

This clone occurred a few times. This chain links TRBV28 with TRBJ1-6; a possible D gene is TRBD1 (5 bases). Trimming cost V 6 bases and J 7 bases, with 13 bases left between them. The CDR3 runs to 14 residues. Germline assignment: CDR1 MDHEN and CDR2 SYDVKM. For the CDR3, the DNA is TGTGCCAGCAGCACCGGGACTGGAAATTCACCCCTCCACTTT. Amino acid sequence: CASSTGTGNSPLHF.

V usage is TRBV19 and J usage is TRBJ1-4; 8 nucleotides align to TRBD1. This CDR3 has 14 amino acids. Losses at the gene ends were 8 bases for V and 3 bases for J; bases not matched to a gene: 5. In germline, CDR1 is LNHDA, CDR2 SQIVND (reference sequence). The DNA of the CDR3 is TGTGCCAGTTCAACAGGGGGTCCTAATGAAAAACTGTTTTTT. It codes for CASSTGGPNEKLFF.

The V gene is TRBV4-3, the J gene TRBJ2-7, with 9 positions matching TRBD2. The CDR3 runs 16 residues. Germline values: CDR1 LGHNA, CDR2 YSLEER. The V segment lost 1 base and the J segment 6 bases; nucleotides outside the gene matches: 10. CDR3 sequence: CASSQATSGGFREQYF. CDR3 DNA sequence: TGCGCCAGCAGCCAAGCTACCAGCGGGGGGTTCCGCGAGCAGTACTTC.

The chain employs TRBV29-1 and TRBJ2-1; a weak D match, TRBD1 (5 bases). Trimming stripped 8 bases from V and 8 bases from J, with 19 bases between. CDR1 and CDR2 (germline): SQVTM, ANQGSEA. The CDR3 consists of 13 residues. CDR3: CSIGADFLDEQFF. CDR3 in DNA: TGCAGCATAGGGGCTGATTTTTTGGATGAGCAGTTCTTC.

The V call is TRBV11-2, the J call TRBJ2-4, with 7 bases identical to TRBD2. V trimming: 3 bases; J trimming: 5 bases; junction bases outside the gene matches: 1. The CDR3 runs 13 residues. CDR1 and CDR2 (germline): SGHAT, FQNNGV. CDR3 residues: CASSLGGENIQYF. CDR3 bases: TGTGCCAGCAGCTTGGGGGGGGAAAACATTCAGTACTTC.

This chain joins TRBV5-6 and TRBJ1-1, with TRBD1 matching 7 bases. This CDR3 is 15 amino acids long. CDR1 SGHDT and CDR2 YYEEEE come from the germline V gene. Trimming cost V 4 bases and J 0 bases; bases outside gene matches: 6. CDR3 sequence: CASSVTGTVNTEAFF. CDR3 in DNA: TGTGCCAGCAGCGTAACCGGGACAGTGAACACTGAAGCTTTCTTT. The complete variable domain, with remaining parts taken from reference TRBV5-6 and TRBJ1-1, reads DAGVTQSPTHLIKTRGQQVTLRCSPKSGHDTVSWYQQALGQGPQFIFQYYEEEERQRGNFPDRFSGHQFPNYSSELNVNALLLGDSALYLCASSVTGTVNTEAFFGQGTRLTVV.

This clone was observed once. V gene TRBV11-3 combines with J gene TRBJ2-1; perhaps TRBD1 as D (6 bases). The CDR3 loop spans 12 amino acids. Looked up from germline, CDR1 is SGHNT and CDR2 is YENEEA. V lost 8 bases and J lost 4, with 9 bases in between. The CDR3 is CASGGVYNEQFF. CDR3 sequence (DNA): TGTGCCAGCGGGGGCGTTTACAATGAGCAGTTCTTC.